This section outlines one T cell receptor (beta chain) sequence together with its context. These data are taken from a study of shared clonotypes between healthy human individuals. Between the trimmed V and J ends, which lost 3 bases and 1 base, there was a span of 9 bases. Germline CDR1 SQVTM, CDR2 ANQGSEA. The CDR3 spans 13 residues. Method: immunoSEQ multiplex PCR; TCRdb's copy keeps in-frame clones and lacks some. The sample lists a few million clones, roughly 93% occurring once. Source material: naive CD4+ T cells from PBMCs. As to subset: CD45RA+ positively selected. This clonotype was obtained from a man aged 18 to 35 in good health. Some clones in this sample may be carry-over from other donors' samples. V and J are TRBV29-1 and TRBJ2-5; no firm D call. CDR3 loop: CSVDGRIQETQYF. CDR3 nucleotide sequence: TGCAGCGTTGACGGACGGATCCAAGAGACCCAGTACTTC.